This is a list of T cell receptor beta chains from one sample in a study of blood T cell repertoires in COVID-19. Some clones are missing from TCRdb's copy, which holds only in-frame ones; the method was immunoSEQ multiplex PCR. The table lists 300,000 to 350,000 clones, around 89% of them singletons. The sequencing input was PBMCs or T cells enriched from blood (not recorded which). Receptor source: a woman aged 18-29 years with acute COVID-19. The CDR3 runs from the conserved cysteine through the conserved F or W. D genes are given only for firm matches. Size tells how often a clone was seen (once, few, many) or the class of an expanded clone, and some rows leave it out.

d_call	clone_size	cdr3_length	v_call	j_call	cdr3_aa	cdr3_nt
TRBD2	.	14	TRBV7-9	TRBJ2-3	CASVASGSTDTQYF	TGTGCCAGCGTAGCTAGCGGGAGCACAGATACGCAGTATTTT
.	.	12	TRBV6-2/TRBV6-3	TRBJ1-2	CASSYGGYGYTF	TGTGCCAGCAGTTACGGAGGTTATGGCTACACCTTC
TRBD2	few	15	TRBV27	TRBJ2-7	CASSLSGRSSYEQYF	TGTGCCAGCAGTTTATCCGGGAGGTCCTCCTACGAGCAGTACTTC
.	.	14	TRBV5-4	TRBJ2-2	CASSFTPNTGELFF	TGTGCCAGCAGCTTTACTCCGAACACCGGGGAGCTGTTTTTT
.	.	15	TRBV13	TRBJ1-3	CASGRQFSSGNTIYF	TGTGCCAGCGGAAGACAGTTTTCCTCTGGAAACACCATATATTTT
.	.	13	TRBV28	TRBJ1-2	CASSSLLGYGYTF	TGTGCCAGCAGTTCACTCCTTGGTTATGGCTACACCTTC
.	.	13	TRBV6-6	TRBJ2-5	CASSARGAETQYF	TGTGCCAGCAGTGCCCGGGGGGCAGAGACCCAGTACTTC
TRBD1	.	14	TRBV5-1	TRBJ2-2	CASRQGQGTGELFF	TGCGCCAGTCGACAGGGGCAGGGCACCGGGGAGCTGTTTTTT
.	.	15	TRBV11-3	TRBJ1-2	CASSLGTAQSYGYTF	TGTGCCAGCAGCTTAGGGACTGCACAGTCCTATGGCTACACCTTC
.	few	14	TRBV7-2	TRBJ1-6	CASSYGQPVSPLHF	TGTGCCAGCAGCTACGGACAGCCCGTTTCACCCCTCCACTTT
TRBD2	.	16	TRBV25-1	TRBJ2-3	CASIPWSGGKTDTQYF	TGTGCCAGCATCCCCTGGAGCGGGGGGAAAACAGATACGCAGTATTTT
.	.	14	TRBV13	TRBJ1-2	CASSPKRAAYGYTF	TGTGCCAGCAGCCCGAAAAGAGCTGCCTATGGCTACACCTTC
.	.	14	TRBV5-1	TRBJ1-5	CASSLGLQGQPQHF	TGCGCCAGCAGCTTGGGACTACAGGGCCAGCCCCAGCATTTT
TRBD1	.	16	TRBV6-4	TRBJ1-5	CASSDKRDRFYQPQHF	TGTGCCAGCAGTGACAAAAGGGACAGGTTTTATCAGCCCCAGCATTTT
.	.	13	TRBV2	TRBJ1-5	CASSANSNQPQHF	TGTGCCAGCAGTGCTAATAGCAATCAGCCCCAGCATTTT
TRBD1	.	15	TRBV7-2	TRBJ2-7	CASSLTGTGSYEQYF	TGTGCCAGCAGCCTGACCGGGACAGGATCCTACGAGCAGTACTTC
TRBD1	once	15	TRBV27	TRBJ1-1	CASSFFRQGKTEAFF	TGTGCCAGCAGTTTCTTCCGACAGGGAAAGACTGAAGCTTTCTTT
.	.	16	TRBV4-1	TRBJ1-3	CASSQYREKGGNTIYF	TGCGCCAGCAGCCAATACAGGGAAAAGGGTGGAAACACCATATATTTT
TRBD1	.	16	TRBV28	TRBJ1-5	CASSTGQGAADQPQHF	TGTGCCAGCAGTACCGGACAGGGGGCGGCTGATCAGCCCCAGCATTTT
TRBD2	.	15	TRBV19	TRBJ2-5	CASSIPGLAAETQYF	TGTGCCAGTAGTATCCCCGGACTAGCGGCAGAGACCCAGTACTTC
TRBD2	.	15	TRBV27	TRBJ2-1	CASGGAGVNNNEQFF	TGTGCCAGCGGCGGGGCGGGAGTAAATAACAATGAGCAGTTCTTC